A single sample is the source of the 30 T cell receptor beta chains below, sequenced in a study of cytomegalovirus exposure and HLA in healthy donors. The study ran its PCR with 60 Vbeta and 13 Jbeta primers. Repertoires were generated with immunoSEQ multiplex PCR, while TCRdb's copy carries only in-frame clones and drops some. The sample lists 100,000 to 120,000 clones, approximately 72% occurring once. Sequenced sample: PBMCs. Receptors were obtained from a man aged 25 to 45 in good health and CMV-seronegative.

The CDR3 here is CASTSGTGLYTEAFF. DNA for the CDR3: TGTGCCAGCACCTCGGGGACAGGGTTGTACACTGAAGCTTTCTTT. This rearrangement joins TRBV7-9 to TRBJ1-1; 9 bases agree with TRBD1. Germline CDR1 is SEHNR and CDR2 is FQNEAQ (reference sequence). The CDR3 loop spans 15 amino acids. V lost 7 bases to trimming and J lost 3 bases; unmatched junction nucleotides: 9.

Only a few counts were recorded for this clone. The rearrangement uses TRBV6-1 and TRBJ2-1; 7 bases agree with TRBD2. V lost 3 bases and J lost 6; bases outside the gene matches: 5. The V gene's germline CDR1 is MNHNS and CDR2 SASEGT. The CDR3 loop spans 14 amino acids. DNA for the CDR3: TGTGCCAGCAGTGACCGGGGGGAAGCCAATGAGCAGTTCTTC. It specifies CASSDRGEANEQFF.

The chain recombines TRBV30 with TRBJ2-7, with D possibly matching TRBD2 (7 bases). Trimming removed 5 bases from V and 5 bases from J, with 16 bases in between. The V gene's germline CDR1 is GTSNPN and CDR2 SVGIG (reference sequence). The CDR3 loop spans 13 amino acids. The CDR3, as DNA: TGTGCCTGGTCGGAGGGGGGGCGAAACGAGCAGTACTTC. As protein: CAWSEGGRNEQYF.

The CDR3 sequence: CASTTVGTGNNEQFF. The CDR3 DNA follows: TGTGCCAGTACGACAGTCGGGACAGGGAACAATGAGCAGTTCTTC. This chain connects TRBV19 to TRBJ2-1; TRBD1 matches 9 bases. This CDR3 has 15 amino acids. The V and J ends lost 7 bases and 5 bases, in that order; junction bases with no gene match: 9. Per germline, CDR1 LNHDA and CDR2 SQIVND (reference sequence).

The chain couples TRBV5-1 to TRBJ2-3; weak D call: TRBD1 (6 bases). CDR3 size: 17 residues. V dropped 3 bases and J dropped 4 bases, with 21 bases sitting between them. Germline values: CDR1 SGHRS, CDR2 YFSETQ. The DNA for the CDR3 is TGCGCCAGCAGCTCCCGTCCCAGGGGCCAGAGACCAGATACGCAGTATTTT. This translates into CASSSRPRGQRPDTQYF.

This clone was picked up one time. The chain links TRBV19 to TRBJ1-1; a weak D match, TRBD1 (6 bases). V lost 7 bases, J lost 5 bases, and 20 bases lay in between. Per the germline V gene, CDR1 is LNHDA and CDR2 is SQIVND (reference sequence). The CDR3 spans 15 residues. CDR3 DNA: TGTGCCAGTACCCGGGAGGGGGGGATGGATACTGAAGCTTTCTTT. Protein: CASTREGGMDTEAFF.

This clone was seen only a few times. This rearrangement joins TRBV15 to TRBJ2-6, with a possible D match to TRBD2 (6 bases). V gave up 4 bases and J gave up 0 bases, with 22 bases separating them. The length of the CDR3 is 20 residues. From germline, CDR1 is LNHNV and CDR2 YYDKDF (reference sequence). In DNA, the CDR3 is TGTGCCACCAGCATTGGTTTCCGATCGGGAGCCCTCTCTGGGGCCAACGTCCTGACTTTC. It specifies CATSIGFRSGALSGANVLTF.

The chain combines TRBV11-3 with TRBJ2-1, with D perhaps TRBD1 (7 bases). CDR1 is SGHNT, CDR2 YENEEA, per germline. The CDR3 runs 13 residues. V was pared by 2 bases and J by 7 bases, with 9 bases between. In DNA, the CDR3 is TGTGCCAGCAGCTTACAGGGGGGTAATGAGCAGTTCTTC. Translating it yields CASSLQGGNEQFF.

CDR3 bases: TGTGCCAGCTCACCTTACGTAGACACCTTGGGCACTGAAGCTTTCTTT. Translating it yields CASSPYVDTLGTEAFF. The chain joins TRBV18 to TRBJ1-1; D is unresolved. Germline CDR1 and CDR2: KGHSH and LQKENI. V was cut by 3 bases and J by 4 bases, with 18 bases left in between. CDR3 length: 16 amino acids.

The chain is built from TRBV7-9 and TRBJ2-5, with 8 bases identical to TRBD2. CDR3 size: 14 residues. J lost 5 bases, V lost 5 bases, and 7 bases had no gene match. Germline CDR1 reads SEHNR; CDR2 reads FQNEAQ (reference sequence). CDR3 nucleotides: TGTGCCAGCAGCCCTAATAGCGGGGAGGAGACCCAGTACTTC. Its translation: CASSPNSGEETQYF. Drawing the rest from reference TRBV7-9 and TRBJ2-5, the complete variable domain is DTGVSQNPRHKITKRGQNVTFRCDPISEHNRLYWYRQTLGQGPEFLTYFQNEAQLEKSRLLSDRFSAERPKGSFSTLEIQRTEQGDSAMYLCASSPNSGEETQYFGPGTRLLVL.

The CDR3 nucleotides are TGTGCCAGCTCTACCTACAGGGAAACTGAAGCTTTCTTT. Translated: CASSTYRETEAFF. The chain couples TRBV18 to TRBJ1-1; a possible D gene is TRBD1 (6 bases). Germline V CDR1 and CDR2: KGHSH, LQKENI. CDR3 size: 13 residues. The V gene lost 6 bases and the J gene lost 5 bases, with 13 bases spanning the gap. Full variable domain (outside the CDR3, taken from reference TRBV18 and TRBJ1-1): NAGVMQNPRHLVRRRGQEARLRCSPMKGHSHVYWYRQLPEEGLKFMVYLQKENIIDESGMPKERFSAEFPKEGPSILRIQQVVRGDSAAYFCASSTYRETEAFFGQGTRLTVV.

This chain uses TRBV9 with TRBJ1-6, with 9 bases matching TRBD1. V was clipped by 3 bases and J by 8 bases; unmatched bases: 3. This CDR3 has 14 residues. Per the germline V gene, CDR1 is SGDLS and CDR2 is YYNGEE. CDR3: CASSARTGDSPLHF. For the CDR3, the DNA is TGTGCCAGCAGCGCCCGGACAGGGGATTCACCCCTCCACTTT.

V usage is TRBV27 and J usage is TRBJ2-7; 8 bases line up with TRBD1. CDR1 and CDR2 from the germline V gene are MNHEY and SMNVEV (reference sequence). With V trimmed by 8 bases and J by 6 bases, 15 bases remained unmatched. The CDR3 loop spans 15 amino acids. The CDR3: CASGGNDRGIGEQYF. CDR3 DNA sequence: TGTGCCAGCGGCGGCAATGACAGGGGTATCGGCGAGCAGTACTTC.

The gene calls are TRBV7-8 and TRBJ2-7; D uncertain. Trimming cost V 4 bases and J 0 bases, with 16 bases left between them. CDR3 length: 16 amino acids. Looked up from germline, CDR1 is SGHVS and CDR2 is FQNEAQ. CDR3 in amino acids: CASSYYTEPLSYEQYF. In DNA, the CDR3 is TGTGCCAGCAGCTACTACACCGAGCCCCTCTCCTACGAGCAGTACTTC.

This chain links TRBV29-1 with TRBJ1-5, with D perhaps matching TRBD1 (6 bases). Germline CDR1 is SQVTM and CDR2 is ANQGSEA. V lost 2 bases and J 4 bases, leaving 9 bases between the germline ends. CDR3 length: 13 residues. This CDR3 is CSVEYRANQPQHF. CDR3 coding DNA: TGCAGCGTTGAATACAGGGCGAATCAGCCCCAGCATTTT.

This rearrangement joins TRBV10-3 to TRBJ2-5, with TRBD2 identical over 8 bases. CDR1 and CDR2 from the germline V gene are ENHRY and SYGVKD. Trimming took 6 bases from V and 3 from J; bases not matched to a gene: 15. This CDR3 region has 17 residues. CDR3 sequence reads: CAIRVVSFRTSKETQYF. The CDR3 nucleotides are TGTGCCATCAGAGTGGTTAGCTTCCGGACTAGCAAAGAGACCCAGTACTTC.

The chain uses TRBV10-3 and TRBJ2-3, with TRBD1 matching over 11 bases. Germline-derived CDR1 and CDR2 are ENHRY and SYGVKD. J was trimmed by 5 bases and V by 10 bases; bases with no gene match: 8. This CDR3 is 14 amino acids long. CDR3 in amino acids: CATRDRGDLDTQYF. CDR3 in DNA: TGTGCCACCAGGGACAGGGGGGACCTAGATACGCAGTATTTT.

This chain links TRBV10-3 with TRBJ2-2; TRBD2 agrees at 7 bases. V trimming: 10 bases; J trimming: 0 bases; junction bases outside the gene matches: 5. This CDR3 comprises 14 residues. The V gene's germline CDR1 is ENHRY and CDR2 SYGVKD. The CDR3 here is CATGEGPNTGELFF. The CDR3 bases are TGTGCCACGGGGGAGGGGCCGAACACCGGGGAGCTGTTTTTT.

This chain links TRBV19 with TRBJ1-2, with 7 bases that match TRBD1. CDR3 length: 14 residues. V shed 7 bases, J shed 4 bases, and the junction held 9 bases outside the gene matches. The germline V gene has CDR1 LNHDA and CDR2 SQIVND (reference sequence). CDR3 protein: CASTTGTATYGYTF. The CDR3 region has the DNA TGTGCCAGTACAACCGGGACAGCAACCTATGGCTACACCTTC. Combining the CDR3 with reference TRBV19 and TRBJ1-2 gives the whole variable domain DGGITQSPKYLFRKEGQNVTLSCEQNLNHDAMYWYRQDPGQGLRLIYYSQIVNDFQKGDIAEGYSVSREKKESFPLTVTSAQKNPTAFYLCASTTGTATYGYTFGSGTRLTVV.

This clone was observed a few times. The genes are TRBV2 and TRBJ2-5; 7 positions agree with TRBD2. The CDR3 extends over 13 amino acids. Germline lookup yields CDR1 SNHLY and CDR2 FYNNEI. The V and J ends lost 10 bases and 5 bases, in that order; junction bases with no gene match: 10. CDR3 nucleotide sequence: TGTGCCACATCTCTTAGGCGGGGGGAGACCCAGTACTTC. Translating gives CATSLRRGETQYF. Based on the CDR3 plus reference TRBV2 and TRBJ2-5, the full variable domain is EPEVTQTPSHQVTQMGQEVILRCVPISNHLYFYWYRQILGQKVEFLVSFYNNEISEKSEIFDDQFSVERPDGSNFTLKIRSTKLEDSAMYFCATSLRRGETQYFGPGTRLLVL.

The rearrangement uses TRBV4-1 and TRBJ1-1, with D hard to call. Germline assignment: CDR1 MGHRA and CDR2 YSYEKL. The V gene lost 3 bases and the J gene lost 1 base, with 15 bases spanning the gap. There are 16 residues in the CDR3. CDR3 in DNA: TGCGCCAGCAGCCACTTTGTGTCCCTACGGAACACTGAAGCTTTCTTT. Translating gives CASSHFVSLRNTEAFF.

The chain joins TRBV30 to TRBJ1-6; unclear D gene. The V end was cut by 2 bases, the J end by 10 bases, with 12 bases between. CDR1 GTSNPN and CDR2 SVGIG come from the germline V gene (reference sequence). The CDR3 runs to 13 residues. The chain's CDR3 is CAWSLLGSSPLHF. The CDR3 nucleotides read TGTGCCTGGAGTTTACTGGGGAGCTCACCCCTCCACTTT.

The chain links TRBV19 to TRBJ1-1, with D perhaps matching TRBD1 (5 bases). Germline V CDR1 and CDR2: LNHDA, SQIVND (reference sequence). Trimming left V 3 bases short and J 7 bases short, with 9 bases between. The CDR3 is 12 residues long. CDR3 DNA: TGTGCCAGTAGTATGACAGTGCTTGAAGCTTTCTTT. It codes for CASSMTVLEAFF.

The J gene is TRBJ1-2, the V gene TRBV11-2; D might be TRBD1 (6 bases). Germline CDR1 is SGHAT and CDR2 is FQNNGV. The V end lost 1 base, the J end lost 8 bases, and 14 bases lay between the germline ends. The CDR3 spans 14 residues. The CDR3 DNA reads TGTGCCAGCAGCTTAGGTGTCACAGGGACGGGCTACACCTTC. Its translation is CASSLGVTGTGYTF.

V usage is TRBV15 and J usage is TRBJ1-4, with D unclear. Between the trimmed V and J ends, which lost 1 base and 11 bases, there was a span of 8 bases. Germline V gene data show CDR1 as LNHNV and CDR2 as YYDKDF (reference sequence). This CDR3 region has 12 residues. The CDR3 nucleotides read TGTGCCACCAGCAGAGCTTCGGGGAAACTGTTTTTT. Residues: CATSRASGKLFF.

The rearrangement uses TRBV11-2 and TRBJ1-2; 7 bases agree with TRBD1. Trimming cost V 4 bases and J 8 bases; bases outside gene matches: 10. Germline V gene data show CDR1 as SGHAT and CDR2 as FQNNGV. CDR3 length: 14 residues. The CDR3 DNA reads as TGTGCCAGCAGCTCGAGGACAGGAGCGCAGGGCTACACCTTC. Its translation: CASSSRTGAQGYTF.

In nucleotides, the CDR3 is TGTGCCAGCAGCGTGGACAGGAGCAATCAGCCCCAGCATTTT. This translates into CASSVDRSNQPQHF. The V and J genes are TRBV7-8 and TRBJ1-5, with TRBD1 matching over 7 bases. V trimming: 5 bases; J trimming: 1 base; junction bases outside the gene matches: 2. CDR1 is SGHVS and CDR2 is FQNEAQ in the germline V gene. This CDR3 region has 14 residues.

V is TRBV2 and J is TRBJ2-7, with TRBD1 matching over 8 bases. V lost 6 bases, J lost 3 bases, and 1 base stayed unmatched. Germline CDR1 is SNHLY and CDR2 is FYNNEI. The CDR3 loop spans 12 amino acids. CDR3 residues: CASSRGLYEQYF. CDR3 DNA: TGTGCCAGCAGCAGGGGGCTCTACGAGCAGTACTTC.

The chain recombines TRBV9 with TRBJ2-5; the match to TRBD1 covers 7 bases. CDR3 length: 13 residues. Germline-derived CDR1 and CDR2 are SGDLS and YYNGEE. With V trimmed by 3 bases and J by 5 bases, 4 bases remained unmatched. Here the CDR3 DNA reads TGTGCCAGCAGCGGAGGGGGCGCGGAGACCCAGTACTTC. It is translated as CASSGGGAETQYF.

The V call is TRBV15, the J call TRBJ1-1; 7 nucleotides align to TRBD1. The CDR3 length is 12 residues. Germline CDR1 LNHNV, CDR2 YYDKDF (reference sequence). V dropped 8 bases and J dropped 5; count of bases not matched to a gene: 5. CDR3 DNA: TGTGCCACCGAGGGGGCTCGAACTGAAGCTTTCTTT. Translated: CATEGARTEAFF.